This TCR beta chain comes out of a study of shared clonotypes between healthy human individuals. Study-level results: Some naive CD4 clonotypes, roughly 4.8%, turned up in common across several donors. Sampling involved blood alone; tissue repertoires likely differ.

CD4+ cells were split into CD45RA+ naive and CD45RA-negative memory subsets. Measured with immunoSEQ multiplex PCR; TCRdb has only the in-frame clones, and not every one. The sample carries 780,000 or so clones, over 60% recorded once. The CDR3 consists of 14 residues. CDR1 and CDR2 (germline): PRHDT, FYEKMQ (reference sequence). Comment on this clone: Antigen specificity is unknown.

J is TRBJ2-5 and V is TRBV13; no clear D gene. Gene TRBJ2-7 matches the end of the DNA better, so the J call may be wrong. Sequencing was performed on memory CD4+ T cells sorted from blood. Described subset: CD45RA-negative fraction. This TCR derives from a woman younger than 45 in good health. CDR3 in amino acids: CASSNGASLYEQYF. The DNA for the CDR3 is TGTGCCAGCAGCAATGGAGCCTCGCTTTACGAGCAGTACTTC.